This T cell receptor beta chain appears in the sequencing data of a study of technical replicates of blood from a few donors. This clone came up a few times. CDR1 and CDR2 from the germline V gene are LNHDA and SQIVND (reference sequence). This CDR3 region has 14 residues. V shed 5 bases, J shed 4 bases, and the junction held 6 bases outside the gene matches. Data came from immunoSEQ multiplex PCR; TCRdb stores just in-frame clones and leaves some out. The table lists tens of thousands of clones, 86% of them singletons. This receptor was obtained from a human donor in good health. Some clones in this sample may be carry-over from other donors' samples. The sequencing input was PBMCs. V usage is TRBV19 and J usage is TRBJ2-5; 8 positions agree with TRBD1. The CDR3 sequence is CASSAQGAVETQYF. The CDR3 nucleotides read TGTGCCAGTAGTGCCCAGGGGGCCGTAGAGACCCAGTACTTC.